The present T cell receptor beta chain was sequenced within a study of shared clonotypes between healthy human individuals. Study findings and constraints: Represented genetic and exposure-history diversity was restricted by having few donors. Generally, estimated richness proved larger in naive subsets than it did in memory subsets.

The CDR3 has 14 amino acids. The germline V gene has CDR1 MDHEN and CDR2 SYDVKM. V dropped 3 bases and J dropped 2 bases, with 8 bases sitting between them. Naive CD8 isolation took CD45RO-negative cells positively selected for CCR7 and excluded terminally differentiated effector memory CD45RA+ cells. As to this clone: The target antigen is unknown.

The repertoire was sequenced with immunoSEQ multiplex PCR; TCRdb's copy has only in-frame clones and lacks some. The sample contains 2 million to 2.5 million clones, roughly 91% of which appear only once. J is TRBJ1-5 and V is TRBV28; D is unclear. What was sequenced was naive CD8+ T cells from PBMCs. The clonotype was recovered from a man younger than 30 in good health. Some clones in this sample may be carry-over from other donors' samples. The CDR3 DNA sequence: TGTGCCAGCAGTTTCGTCCTTGGCAATCAGCCCCAGCATTTT. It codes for CASSFVLGNQPQHF. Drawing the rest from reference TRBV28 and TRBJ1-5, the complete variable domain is DVKVTQSSRYLVKRTGEKVFLECVQDMDHENMFWYRQDPGLGLRLIYFSYDVKMKEKGDIPEGYSVSREKKERFSLILESASTNQTSMYLCASSFVLGNQPQHFGDGTRLSIL.